This T cell receptor (beta chain) was profiled in a study of identical twins. TCRdb reprocessed the 5' RACE reads with MiXCR, giving one entry per CDR3 protein. The table lists 1.5 million to 2 million distinct CDR3 sequences, under 35% of them singletons. Note on this clonotype: The antigen remains unidentified.

Overall study findings and caveats: Cross-sectional statistical analysis was relied on for the conclusions, without the same donors being followed.

The germline gives CDR1 KGHDR, CDR2 SFDVKD. The CDR3 consists of 13 residues. V lost 4 bases to trimming and J lost 11 bases, with 14 bases between them. J is TRBJ2-1 and V is TRBV24-1, with D tentatively TRBD2 (6 bases). The sequence came from a newborn girl in good health. Input material: cord blood. CDR3 DNA: TGTGCCACCAGTGACCCGGGACTCGGTCAGCAGTTCTTC. It translates to CATSDPGLGQQFF.